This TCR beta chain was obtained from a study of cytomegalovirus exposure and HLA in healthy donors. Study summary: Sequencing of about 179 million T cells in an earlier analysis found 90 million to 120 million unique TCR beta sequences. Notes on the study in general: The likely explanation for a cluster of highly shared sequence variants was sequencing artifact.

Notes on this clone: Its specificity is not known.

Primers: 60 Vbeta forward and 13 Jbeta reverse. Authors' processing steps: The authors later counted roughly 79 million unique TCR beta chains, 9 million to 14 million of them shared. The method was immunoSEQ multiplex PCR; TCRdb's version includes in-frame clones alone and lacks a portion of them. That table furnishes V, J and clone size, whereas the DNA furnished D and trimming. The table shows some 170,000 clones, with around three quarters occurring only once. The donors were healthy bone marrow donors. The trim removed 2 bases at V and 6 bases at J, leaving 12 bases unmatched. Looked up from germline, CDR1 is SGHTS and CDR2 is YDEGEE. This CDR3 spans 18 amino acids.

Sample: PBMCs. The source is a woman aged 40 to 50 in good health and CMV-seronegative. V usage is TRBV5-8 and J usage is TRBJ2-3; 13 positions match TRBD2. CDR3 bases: TGTGCCAGCAGCTTCACGGGGACTAGCGGGATGCGAACGGATACGCAGTATTTT. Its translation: CASSFTGTSGMRTDTQYF.